The 25 T cell receptor beta chains reported below all come from one sample, sequenced in a study of T cell changes during pregnancy in multiple sclerosis. Clones were read by immunoSEQ multiplex PCR, and TCRdb kept only the in-frame ones, dropping some. The sample records 65,000 to 85,000 clones, around 92% being singletons. The sequencing here drew on peripheral blood, taken after pregnancy. The receptors shown here come from a female donor with multiple sclerosis, enrolled in a pregnancy study.

V gene TRBV7-3 combines with J gene TRBJ2-1, with D maybe TRBD1 (6 bases). The CDR3 is 11 amino acids. Germline CDR1 reads SGHTA; CDR2 reads FQGTGA. V was shortened by 5 bases and J by 9 bases, with 8 bases between the two germline ends. This CDR3 reads CASSLGGEQFF. CDR3 in DNA: TGTGCCAGCAGCCTAGGGGGTGAGCAGTTCTTC.

This chain joins TRBV19 and TRBJ1-2, with a weak D call TRBD1 (6 bases). The germline V gene has CDR1 LNHDA and CDR2 SQIVND (reference sequence). The CDR3 length is 16 residues. Trimming shortened V by 9 bases and J by 0 bases, and 20 bases separated the two germline ends. Here the CDR3 DNA reads TGTGCCAGCAGCAGCGGGGCCGGGACAACTAACTATGGCTACACCTTC. Translation: CASSSGAGTTNYGYTF. The full variable domain, its missing parts supplied by reference TRBV19 and TRBJ1-2, is DGGITQSPKYLFRKEGQNVTLSCEQNLNHDAMYWYRQDPGQGLRLIYYSQIVNDFQKGDIAEGYSVSREKKESFPLTVTSAQKNPTAFYLCASSSGAGTTNYGYTFGSGTRLTVV.

The chain employs TRBV7-2 and TRBJ1-2; no clear D gene. The V gene's germline CDR1 is SGHTA and CDR2 FQGNSA. The CDR3 extends over 15 amino acids. V dropped 1 base and J dropped 1 base, with 10 bases sitting between them. The CDR3 DNA reads as TGTGCCAGCAGCTTAGAACAGATGATTAACTATGGCTACACCTTC. Its translation is CASSLEQMINYGYTF.

The chain carries TRBV5-4 and TRBJ2-7, with D unresolved. Germline CDR1 is SGHNT and CDR2 is YYREEE (reference sequence). V was pared by 0 bases and J by 2 bases, with 9 bases between. This CDR3 has 14 amino acids. The CDR3 coding sequence is TGTGCCAGCAGCTTGGGCAGTACACCCTACGAGCAGTACTTC. Its translation: CASSLGSTPYEQYF.

V is TRBV19 and J is TRBJ2-5, with 11 bases fitting TRBD2. V shed 7 bases and J 5 bases; nucleotides not matched to a gene: 9. Germline V gene lookup returns CDR1 LNHDA and CDR2 SQIVND (reference sequence). The CDR3 is made up of 15 amino acids. CDR3 residues: CASNSLAGGRETQYF. For the CDR3, the DNA is TGTGCCAGTAATTCCCTAGCGGGAGGTCGGGAGACCCAGTACTTC.

The CDR3 DNA is TGTGCCAGCAGCTTCCCGGGACAACTCTACAATGAGCAGTTCTTC. It codes for CASSFPGQLYNEQFF. The chain links TRBV11-2 to TRBJ2-1, with a weak D call TRBD1 (6 bases). The CDR3 is made up of 15 amino acids. CDR1 is SGHAT and CDR2 is FQNNGV in the germline V gene. V gave up 3 bases and J gave up 3 bases, with 12 bases separating them.

The V gene is TRBV10-3, the J gene TRBJ2-1; 8 bases align to TRBD1. Unmatched junction bases numbered 8, after V lost 3 bases and J lost 7 bases. The CDR3 runs 15 residues. Germline values: CDR1 ENHRY, CDR2 SYGVKD. The CDR3 coding sequence is TGTGCCATCAGTGATGCTCAGGGGGCGCTGAATGAGCAGTTCTTC. This translates into CAISDAQGALNEQFF.

This clone was found once. The J gene is TRBJ2-7, the V gene TRBV6-6; D might be TRBD1 (5 bases). The CDR3 contains 12 residues. Germline CDR1 is MNHNY and CDR2 is SVGAGI (reference sequence). Trimming left V 4 bases short and J 4 bases short, with 8 bases between. The CDR3 DNA sequence: TGTGCCAGCAGTTCCCAGGGTTACGAGCAGTACTTC. Translating gives CASSSQGYEQYF.

In this sample, this clone turned up once. The J gene is TRBJ1-2, the V gene TRBV2; no firm D call. Germline V gene data show CDR1 as SNHLY and CDR2 as FYNNEI. This CDR3 comprises 12 residues. V dropped 1 base and J dropped 8 bases, with 8 bases sitting between them. The CDR3 DNA reads as TGTGCCAGCAGTGAAGAACTAGGGGGCTACACCTTC. This encodes CASSEELGGYTF.

This chain joins TRBV19 and TRBJ2-5; 12 bases line up with TRBD2. V dropped 4 bases and J dropped 4; count of bases not matched to a gene: 7. The CDR3 runs 16 residues. Germline values: CDR1 LNHDA, CDR2 SQIVND (reference sequence). CDR3 amino acids: CASSTGLAGKIETQYF. CDR3 DNA sequence: TGTGCCAGTAGTACAGGACTAGCGGGAAAGATAGAGACCCAGTACTTC.

The chain joins TRBV7-9 to TRBJ1-4, with D possibly TRBD1 on 5 matching bases. Germline assignment: CDR1 SEHNR and CDR2 FQNEAQ (reference sequence). This CDR3 region has 15 residues. V shed 2 bases and J shed 8 bases, with 15 bases lying between them. CDR3 DNA: TGTGCCAGCAGCTTAAAGGCCGGGGCGGGAGAAAAACTGTTTTTT. Its protein is CASSLKAGAGEKLFF. The variable domain in full, completed from reference TRBV7-9 and TRBJ1-4, reads DTGVSQNPRHKITKRGQNVTFRCDPISEHNRLYWYRQTLGQGPEFLTYFQNEAQLEKSRLLSDRFSAERPKGSFSTLEIQRTEQGDSAMYLCASSLKAGAGEKLFFGSGTQLSVL.

The chain employs TRBV4-1 and TRBJ1-3, with 9 bases matching TRBD1. Looked up from germline, CDR1 is MGHRA and CDR2 is YSYEKL. The CDR3 is 16 residues long. Trimming removed 0 bases from V and 2 bases from J; junction bases left unmatched: 2. CDR3 nucleotide sequence: TGCGCCAGCAGCCAAGAAGGACAGGGGCCTGGAAACACCATATATTTT. Protein product: CASSQEGQGPGNTIYF.

A word on this clone: Compared with germline, one end of the junction differs, possibly owing to a read error. V gene TRBV7-7 combines with J gene TRBJ2-1, with TRBD1 identical over 9 bases. The V gene's germline CDR1 is SSHAT and CDR2 FNYEAQ (reference sequence). The CDR3 is 16 residues long. CDR3 in DNA: TGTGCTAGCAGCTTACTCGGACAGGGGTCCTACAATGAGCAGTTCTTC. This sequence encodes CASSLLGQGSYNEQFF.

This clone has just one count. V is TRBV7-9 and J is TRBJ1-5, with a possible D match to TRBD1 (5 bases). Germline CDR1 SEHNR, CDR2 FQNEAQ (reference sequence). This CDR3 comprises 15 residues. V dropped 1 base and J dropped 4 bases, with 11 bases sitting between them. CDR3 nucleotide sequence: TGTGCCAGCAGCTTAGACCCAGGGCCGAATCAGCCCCAGCATTTT. Its protein product is CASSLDPGPNQPQHF.

The V and J genes are TRBV6-6 and TRBJ2-7; 8 positions agree with TRBD1. Germline V gene data show CDR1 as MNHNY and CDR2 as SVGAGI (reference sequence). The CDR3 totals 14 residues. V shed 5 bases, J shed 2 bases, and the junction held 5 bases outside the gene matches. The CDR3 is CASSGTGGTYEQYF. CDR3 bases: TGTGCCAGCAGTGGAACAGGGGGGACCTACGAGCAGTACTTC.

The chain is built from TRBV5-1 and TRBJ2-1; 11 bases match TRBD1. Germline loops: CDR1 SGHRS, CDR2 YFSETQ. The length of the CDR3 is 15 residues. The V segment lost 6 bases and the J segment 5 bases; nucleotides outside the gene matches: 7. For the CDR3, the DNA is TGCGCCAGCATTTCCGGGACAGGGGGACACAATGAGCAGTTCTTC. Translation: CASISGTGGHNEQFF.

The chain employs TRBV9 and TRBJ2-6, with D unresolved. The germline CDR1 and CDR2 sequences are SGDLS and YYNGEE. The CDR3 totals 15 residues. The V end was cut by 6 bases, the J end by 0 bases, with 10 bases between. This chain's CDR3 is CASTLESSGANVLTF. For the CDR3, the DNA is TGTGCCAGCACCCTAGAGAGCTCTGGGGCCAACGTCCTGACTTTC.

The V and J genes are TRBV2 and TRBJ1-5, with 12 bases fitting TRBD1. Losses at the gene ends were 0 bases for V and 7 bases for J; bases not matched to a gene: 7. The CDR3 runs to 17 residues. The germline V gene has CDR1 SNHLY and CDR2 FYNNEI. CDR3 sequence reads: CASSEAGTGGARQPQHF. CDR3 nucleotides: TGTGCCAGCAGTGAAGCCGGGACAGGGGGCGCGCGCCAGCCCCAGCATTTT.

This chain links TRBV29-1 with TRBJ1-2; D perhaps matches TRBD1 (6 bases). This CDR3 is 13 amino acids long. The germline V gene encodes CDR1 SQVTM and CDR2 ANQGSEA. Trimming removed 5 bases from V and 5 bases from J, with 15 bases in between. This chain's CDR3 is CSVLTGTTYGYTF. Written as DNA, the CDR3 is TGCAGCGTTCTTACCGGGACAACGTATGGCTACACCTTC.

The CDR3 sequence: CASSPRQGAYYEQYF. CDR3 coding DNA: TGTGCCAGCAGTCCCCGTCAGGGGGCCTATTACGAGCAGTACTTC. This sequence joins TRBV27 and TRBJ2-7; TRBD1 agrees at 8 bases. The CDR3 extends over 15 amino acids. The V gene end was trimmed by 5 bases and the J gene end by 4 bases; junction bases not matched to a gene: 10. The germline gives CDR1 MNHEY, CDR2 SMNVEV (reference sequence).

J is TRBJ2-3 and V is TRBV30; D perhaps matches TRBD2 (5 bases). The CDR3 runs to 11 residues. CDR1 and CDR2 from the germline V gene are GTSNPN and SVGIG (reference sequence). V was clipped by 4 bases and J by 4 bases, with 6 bases between them. The CDR3 spells CAWTGADTQYF. The CDR3 DNA is TGTGCCTGGACCGGGGCAGATACGCAGTATTTT.

This rearrangement joins TRBV2 to TRBJ1-1; D remains unclear. Germline CDR1 and CDR2: SNHLY and FYNNEI. The CDR3 loop spans 16 amino acids. Between the trimmed V and J ends, which lost 1 base and 0 bases, there was a span of 12 bases. This CDR3 is CASSEEENRVNTEAFF. CDR3 DNA sequence: TGTGCCAGCAGTGAAGAGGAAAATCGGGTGAACACTGAAGCTTTCTTT.

The rearrangement joins TRBV2 to TRBJ1-5; 8 positions agree with TRBD1. With V trimmed by 11 bases and J by 0 bases, 3 bases remained unmatched. Looked up from germline, CDR1 is SNHLY and CDR2 is FYNNEI. The CDR3 length is 13 residues. The CDR3 DNA reads TGTGCCTCAGACAGGGGTAGCAATCAGCCCCAGCATTTT. Its protein product is CASDRGSNQPQHF.

The rearrangement joins TRBV27 to TRBJ1-5, with 11 nucleotides matching TRBD1. The ends lost 0 bases at V and 7 bases at J; junction bases unmatched: 5. This CDR3 has 16 residues. Germline V gene sequence: CDR1 MNHEY, CDR2 SMNVEV (reference sequence). CDR3 bases: TGTGCCAGCAGTTTATCGGGGGACAGGGGGGGCCAGCCCCAGCATTTT. Translating it yields CASSLSGDRGGQPQHF.

J is TRBJ1-5 and V is TRBV6-6, with 7 bases identical to TRBD1. The junction had 2 bases not matched to a gene; V was cut back by 1 base and J by 2 bases. This CDR3 spans 15 amino acids. From germline, CDR1 is MNHNY and CDR2 SVGAGI (reference sequence). This chain's CDR3 is CASSYFGTGNQPQHF. CDR3 bases: TGTGCCAGCAGTTACTTCGGGACAGGCAATCAGCCCCAGCATTTT.